The following is a T cell receptor beta chain sequence with its context. Its specificity is unknown. This entry is derived from a study of graft-versus-host responses after intestinal transplantation. Study results and limitations: Allografts carried high graft-versus-host to host-versus-graft clonal ratios in patients having graft-donor T cell macrochimerism.

Profiling relied on immunoSEQ multiplex PCR, and the TCRdb table lists in-frame clones only, not all of them. The sample yields 12,000 or so clones, 65% to 80% seen once. V lost 11 bases, J lost 6 bases, and 17 bases lay in between. The length of the CDR3 is 12 residues. Germline V gene lookup returns CDR1 MNHNY and CDR2 SVGAGI (reference sequence). The chain has TRBV6-6 and TRBJ2-7, with a tentative D call TRBD2 (5 bases). The clonotype was recovered from a human patient who received an intestinal transplant, so some T cells may come from the graft donor. The sequenced sample was PBMCs, obtained approximately 490 days after intestinal transplant. The CDR3 DNA reads as TGTGCCGCCACCCTGGGCGAGGGCGAGCAGTACTTC. Amino acid sequence: CAATLGEGEQYF.